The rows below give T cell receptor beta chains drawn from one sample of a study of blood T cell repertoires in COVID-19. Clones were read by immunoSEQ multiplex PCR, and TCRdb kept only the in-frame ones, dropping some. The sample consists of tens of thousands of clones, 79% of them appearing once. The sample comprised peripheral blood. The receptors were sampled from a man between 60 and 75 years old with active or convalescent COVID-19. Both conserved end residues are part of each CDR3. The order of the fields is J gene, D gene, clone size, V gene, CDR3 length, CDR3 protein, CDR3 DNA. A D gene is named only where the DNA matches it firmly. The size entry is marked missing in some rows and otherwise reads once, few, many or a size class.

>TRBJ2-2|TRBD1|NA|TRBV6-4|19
CASSDSIHTGARDTGELFF
TGTGCCAGCAGTGACTCGATACATACAGGGGCCAGGGACACCGGGGAGCTGTTTTTT
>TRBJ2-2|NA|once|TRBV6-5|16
CASSYLGGGDTGELFF
TGTGCCAGCAGTTACTTAGGCGGGGGCGACACCGGGGAGCTGTTTTTT
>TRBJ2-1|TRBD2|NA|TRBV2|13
CAGGTSGGLEQFF
TGTGCCGGAGGGACTAGCGGGGGGCTTGAGCAGTTCTTC
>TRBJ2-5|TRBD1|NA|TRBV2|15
CASSARTGQQETQYF
TGTGCCAGCAGTGCCCGGACAGGGCAACAAGAGACCCAGTACTTC
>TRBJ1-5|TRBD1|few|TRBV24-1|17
CATSDSSYGTGSQPQHF
TGTGCCACCAGTGATTCCTCTTATGGGACAGGGAGTCAGCCCCAGCATTTT
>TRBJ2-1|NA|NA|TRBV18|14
CASSSKSSYNEQFF
TGTGCCAGCTCAAGCAAGAGCTCCTACAATGAGCAGTTCTTC
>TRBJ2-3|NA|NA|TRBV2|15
CASSEGGPPTDTQYF
TGTGCCAGCAGTGAGGGGGGGCCACCCACAGATACGCAGTATTTT
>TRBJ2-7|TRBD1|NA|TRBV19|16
CASSNLLGQGSYEQYF
TGTGCCAGTAGCAATCTACTCGGACAGGGTTCCTACGAGCAGTACTTC
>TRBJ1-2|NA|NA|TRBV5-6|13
CASSPDGLYGYTF
TGTGCCAGCAGCCCGGACGGACTCTATGGCTACACCTTC
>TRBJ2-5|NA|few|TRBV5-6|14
CASSLGWAGNTQYF
TGTGCCAGCAGCTTGGGTTGGGCGGGGAACACCCAGTACTTC
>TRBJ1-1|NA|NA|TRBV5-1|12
CASSSPGAEAFF
TGCGCCAGCAGCTCGCCGGGGGCTGAAGCTTTCTTT
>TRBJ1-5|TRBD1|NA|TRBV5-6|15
CASSDRGRGNQPQHF
TGTGCCAGCAGCGACAGGGGGCGCGGCAATCAGCCCCAGCATTTT
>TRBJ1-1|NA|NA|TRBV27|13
CASSSNEYTEAFF
TGTGCCAGCAGTTCTAACGAGTACACTGAAGCTTTCTTT
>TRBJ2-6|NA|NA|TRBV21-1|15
CAGGQLHSGANVLTF
TGTGCGGGGGGACAGCTACACTCTGGGGCCAACGTCCTGACTTTC
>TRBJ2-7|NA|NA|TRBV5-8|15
CASLSGVPLGIEQYF
TGTGCCAGCTTAAGCGGTGTCCCCCTGGGCATCGAGCAGTACTTC
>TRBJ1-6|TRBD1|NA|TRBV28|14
CASSPGQGSSPLHF
TGTGCCAGCAGCCCGGGACAGGGGAGTTCACCCCTCCACTTT
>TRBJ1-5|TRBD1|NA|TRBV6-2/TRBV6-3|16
CASSYWTGGAYQPQHF
TGTGCCAGCAGTTACTGGACAGGGGGCGCGTATCAGCCCCAGCATTTT
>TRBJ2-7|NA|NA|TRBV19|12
CASSMRPSEQYF
TGTGCCAGTAGTATGAGGCCATCCGAGCAGTACTTC